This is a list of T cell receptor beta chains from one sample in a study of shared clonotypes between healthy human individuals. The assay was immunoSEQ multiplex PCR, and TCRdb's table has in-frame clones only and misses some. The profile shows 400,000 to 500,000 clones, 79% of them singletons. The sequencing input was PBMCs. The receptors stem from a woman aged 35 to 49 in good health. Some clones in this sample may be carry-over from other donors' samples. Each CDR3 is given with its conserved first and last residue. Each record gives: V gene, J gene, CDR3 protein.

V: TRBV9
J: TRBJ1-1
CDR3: CASSKGQGAPNTEAFF

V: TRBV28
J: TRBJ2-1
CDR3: CASSSPYEQFF

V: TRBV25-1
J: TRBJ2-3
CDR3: CASARTGPFTDTQYF

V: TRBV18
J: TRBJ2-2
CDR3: CASSPPSGRTTGELFF

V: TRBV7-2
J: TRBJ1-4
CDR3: CASSAVGGYNEKLFF

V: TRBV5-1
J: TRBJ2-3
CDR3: CASSQITGGGADTQYF

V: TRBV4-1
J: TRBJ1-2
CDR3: CASSRPGTDRRGYTF

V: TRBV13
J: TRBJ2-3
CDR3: CASRTRARGNADTQYF

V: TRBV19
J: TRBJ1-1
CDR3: CASSISGPNTEAFF

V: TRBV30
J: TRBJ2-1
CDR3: CAWSVQAGSHNEQFF

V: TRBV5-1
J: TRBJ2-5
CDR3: CASSLGPGAGEETQYF

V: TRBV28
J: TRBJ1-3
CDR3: CASSQMRNTIYF

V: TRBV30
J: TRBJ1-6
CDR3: CAWSPGSPLHF

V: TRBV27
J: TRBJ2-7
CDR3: CASNPIRLAGGSYEQYF

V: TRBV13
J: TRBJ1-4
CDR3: CASSLRDRDEKLFF

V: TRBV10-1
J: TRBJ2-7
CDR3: CASSEAGYEQYF

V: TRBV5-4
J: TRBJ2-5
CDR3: CASSSDRQETQYF

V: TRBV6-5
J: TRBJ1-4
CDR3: CASSMTGWNEKLFF

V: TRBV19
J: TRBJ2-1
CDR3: CASSKGQGTYNEQFF

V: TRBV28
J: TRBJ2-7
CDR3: CATLGVSYEQYF

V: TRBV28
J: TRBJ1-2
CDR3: CASRKTGGPNYGYTF

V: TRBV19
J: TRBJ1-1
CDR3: CASFSDMNTEAFF

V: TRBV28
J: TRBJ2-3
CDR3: CASSWAGGGTDTQYF

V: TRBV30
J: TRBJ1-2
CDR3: CAWSPGGGYTF

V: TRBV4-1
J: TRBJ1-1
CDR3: CASSRRQGLNTEAFF

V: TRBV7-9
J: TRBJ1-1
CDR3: CASSLAVTEAFF

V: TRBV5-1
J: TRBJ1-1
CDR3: CASSLAGMNTEAFF

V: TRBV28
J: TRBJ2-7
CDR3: CASRKGLAGYEQYF

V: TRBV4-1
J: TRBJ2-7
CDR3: CASSPAESSYEQYF

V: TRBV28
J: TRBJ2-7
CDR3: CASSLSLPPGYEQYF

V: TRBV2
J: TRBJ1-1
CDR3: CASSGKRMNTEAFF

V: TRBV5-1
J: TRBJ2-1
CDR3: CASSLAWTRGSYNEQFF

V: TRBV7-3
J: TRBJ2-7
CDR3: CASSPRSGVSYEQYF

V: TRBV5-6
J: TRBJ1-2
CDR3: CASRRDRANYGYTF

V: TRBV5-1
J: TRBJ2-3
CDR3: CASSLDSGGTDTQYF

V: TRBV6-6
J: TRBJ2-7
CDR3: CASSYSSGDEQYF

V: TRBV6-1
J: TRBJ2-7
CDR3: CASSEAPVAAYEQYF

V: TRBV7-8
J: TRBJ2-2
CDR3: CASSLGGTNTGELFF

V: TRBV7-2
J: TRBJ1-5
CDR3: CASSLAGDQPQHF

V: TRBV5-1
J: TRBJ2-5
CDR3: CASSPDRRQETQYF

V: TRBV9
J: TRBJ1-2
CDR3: CASSLDRVYTF

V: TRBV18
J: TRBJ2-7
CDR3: CASSRGPSAENSYEQYF

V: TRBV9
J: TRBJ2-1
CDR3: CASSVDSRSSYNEQFF

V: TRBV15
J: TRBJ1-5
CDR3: CATSRFGGSNQPQHF

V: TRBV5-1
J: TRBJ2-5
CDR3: CASSDPQETQYF

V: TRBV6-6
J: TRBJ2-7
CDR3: CASSYGQSYEQYF

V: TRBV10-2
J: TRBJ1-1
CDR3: CASSRTGNTEAFF

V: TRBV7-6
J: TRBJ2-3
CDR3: CASSLDSMGRSRTDTQYF

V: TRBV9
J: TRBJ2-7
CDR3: CASSPRGGDSSYEQYF

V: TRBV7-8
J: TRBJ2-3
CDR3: CASSLHNLAAGWYF

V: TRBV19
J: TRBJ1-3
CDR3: CASTPGQPGNTIYF

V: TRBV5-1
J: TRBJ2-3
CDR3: CASSTLLAGGDTQYF

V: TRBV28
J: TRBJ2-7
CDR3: CASTLGGRVGEQYF

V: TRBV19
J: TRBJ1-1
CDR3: CATTPLVGALAFF

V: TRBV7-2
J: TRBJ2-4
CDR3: CASSLDAKNIQYF

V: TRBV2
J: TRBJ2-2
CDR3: CASSVGQDTGELFF

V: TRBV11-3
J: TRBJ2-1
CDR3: CASSWGGEQFF